The 10 T cell receptor beta chains below come from one sample, sequenced in a study of Graves' ophthalmopathy and Graves' hyperthyroidism. For repertoire sequencing, the TCR beta CDR3 regions were amplified from RNA transcripts. HTBI-primed RT-PCR formed the first round, and a multiplex PCR formed the second. A single record per CDR3 protein comes from TCRdb applying MiXCR to the multiplex PCR reads. The sample has roughly 500,000 distinct CDR3 sequences; approximately 15% are singletons. The sample taken for sequencing was blood. Receptor source: a woman aged 30 to 39 with Graves' ophthalmopathy.

This clonotype was seen repeatedly, ten times or more. In DNA form, the CDR3 reads TGTGCCAGCAGCTTAGACACAGGGGATGAACACCGGGAGCTGTTTTTT. Its protein product is CASSLDTGDEHRELFF. The V call is TRBV11-2, the J call TRBJ2-2; 7 nucleotides align to TRBD1. V trimming: 0 bases; J trimming: 9 bases; junction bases outside the gene matches: 10. This CDR3 contains 16 residues. The germline CDR1 and CDR2 sequences are SGHAT and FQNNGV.

This clonotype was recorded at least ten times. The chain employs TRBV7-8 and TRBJ1-5, with a weak D call TRBD1 (6 bases). The CDR3 contains 16 residues. The V end lost 4 bases, the J end lost 6 bases, and 19 bases lay between the germline ends. Germline-derived CDR1 and CDR2 are SGHVS and FQNEAQ. This chain's CDR3 is CASSYHPGVSGQPQHF. The CDR3 nucleotides read TGTGCCAGCAGCTACCATCCAGGGGTGTCGGGTCAGCCCCAGCATTTT.

In its sample, this clonotype was seen many times. V gene TRBV6-5 combines with J gene TRBJ2-5; tentative D call: TRBD2 (5 bases). Germline-derived CDR1 and CDR2 are MNHEY and SVGAGI. The CDR3 totals 15 residues. Trimming took 2 bases from V and 3 from J, leaving 13 bases between them. Written as DNA, the CDR3 is TGTGCCAGCAGTTACGCGACTACTTTCGAAGAGACCCAGTACTTC. It encodes CASSYATTFEETQYF.

This clonotype was seen at least ten times. The chain carries TRBV2 and TRBJ1-5, with D possibly matching TRBD1 (6 bases). Germline CDR1 reads SNHLY; CDR2 reads FYNNEI. Trimming pared 3 bases from V and 2 bases from J, leaving 11 bases between. This CDR3 is 15 amino acids long. The CDR3 DNA reads as TGTGCCAGCAGTGAGCCCAGGGGAGGCAATCAGCCCCAGCATTTT. The encoded protein is CASSEPRGGNQPQHF. Full variable domain (missing parts from reference TRBV2 and TRBJ1-5): EPEVTQTPSHQVTQMGQEVILRCVPISNHLYFYWYRQILGQKVEFLVSFYNNEISEKSEIFDDQFSVERPDGSNFTLKIRSTKLEDSAMYFCASSEPRGGNQPQHFGDGTRLSIL.

This clonotype was seen many times. The V gene is TRBV20-1, the J gene TRBJ2-7; D is perhaps TRBD2 (5 bases). Trimming cost V 5 bases and J 3 bases, with 26 bases left between them. This CDR3 has 17 residues. The V gene's germline CDR1 is DFQATT and CDR2 SNEGSKA (reference sequence). The CDR3 reads CSAWEIGADPLDYEQYF. CDR3 sequence (DNA): TGCAGTGCTTGGGAAATTGGAGCGGACCCGTTAGACTACGAGCAGTACTTC.

About this clonotype itself: Lacking the conserved final phenylalanine or tryptophan, this CDR3 likely reflects a read error. The chain employs TRBV11-2 and TRBJ2-2, with 8 nucleotides matching TRBD1. In germline, CDR1 is SGHAT, CDR2 FQNNGV. After removal of 4 bases from V and 1 base from J, the junction contained 11 bases not matched to a gene. The CDR3 has 18 amino acids. CDR3 amino acids: CASSSRTGKVVNTGELFL. The CDR3 DNA follows: TGTGCCAGCAGCTCCCGGACAGGGAAGGTGGTGAACACCGGGGAGCTGTTTCTT.

This clonotype appeared many times. The chain employs TRBV28 and TRBJ2-5; D uncertain. CDR3 length: 14 residues. V was trimmed by 2 bases and J by 2 bases, leaving 9 bases between them. Germline lookup yields CDR1 MDHEN and CDR2 SYDVKM. CDR3 region: CASSLRSQQETQYF. CDR3 in DNA: TGTGCCAGCAGTTTACGATCACAACAAGAGACCCAGTACTTC.

This clonotype was picked up many times. V and J are TRBV7-2 and TRBJ2-5; 9 bases match TRBD1. Germline V gene sequence: CDR1 SGHTA, CDR2 FQGNSA. This CDR3 contains 16 residues. The J segment lost 5 bases and the V segment lost 5 bases, leaving 12 bases of the junction unmatched. The CDR3 DNA follows: TGTGCCAGCAGCCCAACCATGGGACAGGGAGGGGAGACCCAGTACTTC. Translation: CASSPTMGQGGETQYF.

This clonotype has at least ten counts. This may arise from a read error, as a much more abundant clone is one base away. This chain links TRBV6-1 with TRBJ1-2; D might be TRBD1 (6 bases). The germline V gene has CDR1 MNHNS and CDR2 SASEGT. The germline V and J ends were trimmed by 7 bases and 4 bases, with 19 bases remaining between them. This CDR3 has 15 amino acids. In DNA, the CDR3 is TGTGCCAGCAACTCCGGACAGCCTGGGGGCTATGGCTACACCTTC. Its protein is CASNSGQPGGYGYTF.

The table lists this clonotype with many counts. The chain carries TRBV28 and TRBJ2-5, with a possible D match to TRBD1 (6 bases). Trimming left V 5 bases short and J 5 bases short, with 12 bases between. Germline lookup yields CDR1 MDHEN and CDR2 SYDVKM. The CDR3 is made up of 13 amino acids. The CDR3 here is CASSPHREETQYF. CDR3 DNA sequence: TGTGCCAGCAGTCCCCACAGGGAGGAGACCCAGTACTTC.